These 23 T cell receptor beta chains share one sample of origin, sequenced in a study of T cell responses to AZD1222 COVID-19 vaccine. TCRdb's table, derived via immunoSEQ multiplex PCR, lists solely in-frame clones and lacks some. The table shows under 200,000 clones, with roughly 89% occurring only once. The starting material was peripheral blood, obtained 28 days after the second AZD1222 dose. These TCRs come from an adult who received the AZD1222 COVID-19 vaccine.

This chain links TRBV5-1 with TRBJ2-7; the D gene could be TRBD1 or TRBD2 (6 bases each). The CDR3 spans 14 residues. Germline CDR1 SGHRS, CDR2 YFSETQ. V dropped 3 bases and J dropped 4 bases, with 14 bases sitting between them. This CDR3 is CASSWGRGAYEQYF. The CDR3 DNA is TGCGCCAGCAGCTGGGGGCGCGGGGCTTACGAGCAGTACTTC.

The chain couples TRBV14 to TRBJ1-5; D gene unclear. Looked up from germline, CDR1 is SGHDN and CDR2 is FVKESK. V was pared by 0 bases and J by 6 bases, with 3 bases between. There are 12 residues in the CDR3. The CDR3: CASSQEGQPQHF. The CDR3 DNA is TGTGCCAGCAGCCAAGAAGGTCAGCCCCAGCATTTT.

This chain uses TRBV19 with TRBJ1-1; weak D call: TRBD1 (6 bases). This CDR3 contains 14 residues. The V gene lost 7 bases and the J gene lost 0 bases, with 12 bases spanning the gap. Germline V lookup: CDR1 LNHDA, CDR2 SQIVND (reference sequence). CDR3 protein: CASTEGGMNTEAFF. The CDR3 coding sequence is TGTGCCAGTACCGAAGGGGGAATGAACACTGAAGCTTTCTTT.

Only one count was recorded for this clone. The rearrangement uses TRBV4-1 and TRBJ1-6; 8 nucleotides align to TRBD1. The CDR3 runs to 16 residues. The germline gives CDR1 MGHRA, CDR2 YSYEKL. Trimming cost V 1 base and J 7 bases; bases outside gene matches: 6. The CDR3 nucleotides read TGCGCCAGCAGCCAAGGAAGGCGGACAGGGAATTCACCCCTCCACTTT. This translates into CASSQGRRTGNSPLHF.

This chain links TRBV19 with TRBJ2-3; D perhaps matches TRBD2 (5 bases). Germline-derived CDR1 and CDR2 are LNHDA and SQIVND (reference sequence). The CDR3 extends over 15 amino acids. Trimming removed 3 bases from V and 5 bases from J, with 15 bases in between. CDR3 sequence (DNA): TGTGCCAGTAGTATCTCTCCGGCCGGGGAAGATACGCAGTATTTT. It codes for CASSISPAGEDTQYF.

V and J are TRBV6-1 and TRBJ1-4; D might be TRBD1 (6 bases). Per the germline V gene, CDR1 is MNHNS and CDR2 is SASEGT. The V end was cut by 3 bases, the J end by 11 bases, with 16 bases between. There are 14 residues in the CDR3. This CDR3 is CASSEAGHQGKLFF. The DNA of the CDR3 is TGTGCCAGCAGTGAGGCGGGACACCAGGGGAAACTGTTTTTT.

The chain uses TRBV7-8 and TRBJ1-1; no reliable D call. V lost 2 bases and J 7 bases, leaving 5 bases between the germline ends. The CDR3 covers 11 residues. The germline V gene has CDR1 SGHVS and CDR2 FQNEAQ. The CDR3 nucleotides read TGTGCCAGCAGCTTATCGGATGAAGCTTTCTTT. Translated, it gives CASSLSDEAFF. Together with reference TRBV7-8 and TRBJ1-1, the CDR3 gives the full variable domain: GAGVSQSPRYKVAKRGQDVALRCDPISGHVSLFWYQQALGQGPEFLTYFQNEAQLDKSGLPSDRFFAERPEGSVSTLKIQRTQQEDSAVYLCASSLSDEAFFGQGTRLTVV.

The V and J genes are TRBV19 and TRBJ2-2; D not certain. V lost 4 bases and J 7 bases, leaving 16 bases between the germline ends. The CDR3 is made up of 15 amino acids. CDR1 LNHDA and CDR2 SQIVND come from the germline V gene (reference sequence). This CDR3 is CASSTGRRPSGELFF. The CDR3 nucleotides read TGTGCCAGTAGTACGGGCCGAAGGCCCAGCGGGGAGCTGTTTTTT.

V usage is TRBV5-4 and J usage is TRBJ2-4; 7 nucleotides match TRBD2. J was trimmed by 8 bases and V by 1 base; bases with no gene match: 6. The CDR3 contains 14 residues. Germline values: CDR1 SGHNT, CDR2 YYREEE (reference sequence). CDR3 in DNA: TGTGCCAGCAGCTTGATGGGAGGGGCGGACATTCAGTACTTC. Residues: CASSLMGGADIQYF.

V usage is TRBV7-8 and J usage is TRBJ2-7; no clear D. The germline V and J ends were trimmed by 1 base and 0 bases, with 10 bases remaining between them. The CDR3 runs 15 residues. Germline V gene lookup returns CDR1 SGHVS and CDR2 FQNEAQ. The CDR3 loop is CASSLGGRSSYEQYF. CDR3 bases: TGTGCCAGCAGCTTAGGAGGACGCAGCTCCTACGAGCAGTACTTC. Full variable domain (missing parts from reference TRBV7-8 and TRBJ2-7): GAGVSQSPRYKVAKRGQDVALRCDPISGHVSLFWYQQALGQGPEFLTYFQNEAQLDKSGLPSDRFFAERPEGSVSTLKIQRTQQEDSAVYLCASSLGGRSSYEQYFGPGTRLTVT.

This clone showed up just once. The V call is TRBV7-2, the J call TRBJ1-3; D is ambiguous. The CDR3 runs 15 residues. The germline gives CDR1 SGHTA, CDR2 FQGNSA. V was clipped by 1 base and J by 0 bases, with 7 bases between them. The CDR3 here is CASSLVADSGNTIYF. DNA for the CDR3: TGTGCCAGCAGCTTAGTAGCGGACTCTGGAAACACCATATATTTT.

The chain employs TRBV5-1 and TRBJ2-1; no firm D call. Germline V lookup: CDR1 SGHRS, CDR2 YFSETQ. Deletions cut 0 bases from V and 4 bases from J, with 8 bases between. The CDR3 is 14 amino acids. CDR3: CASSLAGNYNEQFF. The CDR3 nucleotides read TGCGCCAGCAGCTTGGCCGGAAATTACAATGAGCAGTTCTTC.

The chain combines TRBV6-6 with TRBJ1-5; a possible D gene is TRBD1 (5 bases). The CDR3 consists of 12 residues. CDR1 and CDR2 from the germline V gene are MNHNY and SVGAGI (reference sequence). Trimming took 7 bases from V and 5 from J, leaving 9 bases between them. This chain's CDR3 is CASTDRHQPQHF. DNA of the CDR3: TGTGCCAGCACTGACAGACATCAGCCCCAGCATTTT.

This rearrangement joins TRBV10-1 to TRBJ1-5; 8 bases agree with TRBD1. Trimming took 0 bases from V and 0 from J; bases not matched to a gene: 13. The CDR3 sequence is 20 residues long. Germline V gene lookup returns CDR1 WNHNN and CDR2 SYGVQD (reference sequence). CDR3 amino acids: CASSESFQGAGANSNQPQHF. CDR3 in DNA: TGCGCCAGCAGTGAGTCCTTCCAGGGGGCGGGTGCTAATAGCAATCAGCCCCAGCATTTT.

This rearrangement joins TRBV3-1 (or the pseudogene TRBV3-2) to TRBJ2-5; possibly TRBD2 for D (6 bases). Trimming took off 1 base at V and 8 bases at J, with 14 bases between the two ends. Germline CDR1 is LGHDT and CDR2 is YNNKEL (reference sequence). The CDR3 covers 14 residues. The CDR3 reads CASSQGRGGQTQYF. DNA for the CDR3: TGTGCCAGCAGCCAAGGAAGGGGAGGCCAAACCCAGTACTTC.

The chain employs TRBV9 and TRBJ1-5; tentatively, D is TRBD1 (5 bases). The CDR3 extends over 13 amino acids. The germline V and J ends were trimmed by 7 bases and 2 bases, with 10 bases remaining between them. CDR1 SGDLS and CDR2 YYNGEE come from the germline V gene. CDR3 nucleotide sequence: TGTGCCAGCGGGGGGGAAGGCAATCAGCCCCAGCATTTT. As protein: CASGGEGNQPQHF.

Only one count was recorded for this clone. The same CDR3 is also encoded by other DNA sequences in this sample. The genes are TRBV18 and TRBJ1-1, with a weak D call TRBD1 (5 bases). Trimming stripped 2 bases from V and 1 base from J, with 8 bases between. Germline V gives CDR1 KGHSH, CDR2 LQKENI. The CDR3 extends over 14 amino acids. The CDR3 region has the DNA TGTGCCAGCTCACCAGGGGGAGGGAACACTGAAGCTTTCTTT. Amino acid sequence: CASSPGGGNTEAFF.

The V call is TRBV4-1, the J call TRBJ2-1; tentatively, D is TRBD1 (6 bases). The CDR3 consists of 16 residues. Germline lookup yields CDR1 MGHRA and CDR2 YSYEKL. V gave up 3 bases and J gave up 4 bases, with 16 bases separating them. CDR3 sequence reads: CASSQPGTKSYNEQFF. The CDR3 nucleotides are TGCGCCAGCAGCCAGCCCGGGACAAAATCTTACAATGAGCAGTTCTTC.

The V and J genes are TRBV5-5 and TRBJ1-1, with a weak D call TRBD1 (6 bases). V lost 0 bases to trimming and J lost 0 bases, with 9 bases between them. This CDR3 comprises 15 residues. Germline V CDR1 and CDR2: SGHKS, YYEKEE (reference sequence). CDR3 in amino acids: CASSLDRVMNTEAFF. The CDR3 DNA reads TGTGCCAGCAGCTTGGACAGGGTTATGAACACTGAAGCTTTCTTT.

Only a few counts were recorded for this clone. This chain connects TRBV11-2 to TRBJ1-6, with D possibly matching TRBD1 (5 bases). CDR3 length: 18 amino acids. CDR1 is SGHAT and CDR2 is FQNNGV in the germline V gene. V lost 0 bases to trimming and J lost 0 bases, with 12 bases between them. CDR3 sequence (DNA): TGTGCCAGCAGCTTAGATCGGCCAGGGTCCTCCTATAATTCACCCCTCCACTTT. This sequence encodes CASSLDRPGSSYNSPLHF.

The chain's CDR3 is CASSLGDSYGYTF. The DNA for the CDR3 is TGTGCCAGTTCGCTCGGGGACAGTTATGGCTACACCTTC. The chain couples TRBV19 to TRBJ1-2, with 7 bases matching TRBD1. This CDR3 contains 13 residues. The V segment lost 8 bases and the J segment 5 bases; nucleotides outside the gene matches: 8. Germline CDR1 LNHDA, CDR2 SQIVND (reference sequence).

J is TRBJ1-5 and V is TRBV4-1; D is uncertain. The CDR3 runs to 15 residues. V dropped 1 base and J dropped 3 bases, with 10 bases sitting between them. Germline CDR1 is MGHRA and CDR2 is YSYEKL. Here the CDR3 reads CASSQVDGYNQPQHF. CDR3 DNA: TGCGCCAGCAGCCAAGTCGACGGATACAATCAGCCCCAGCATTTT.

V and J are TRBV6-6 and TRBJ2-7; D perhaps matches TRBD2 (5 bases). V lost 0 bases to trimming and J lost 3 bases, with 12 bases between them. In germline, CDR1 is MNHNY, CDR2 SVGAGI (reference sequence). The CDR3 loop spans 15 amino acids. CDR3 DNA: TGTGCCAGCAGTTACTCTGGGAGCACCGGCTACGAGCAGTACTTC. It specifies CASSYSGSTGYEQYF.